This passage covers 30 T cell receptor beta chains from one sample sequenced in a study of spatial heterogeneity in lung cancer. TCRdb processed the 5' RACE reads anew with MiXCR; each CDR3 protein has one entry. Here the sample spans 90,000 or so distinct CDR3 sequences, approximately 8.2% being singletons. Time point: sample taken at primary tumor resection. From tumor, nontumor lung or frozen PBMC, whole RNA was taken unsorted for sequencing. The specimen comprised PBMCs, sampled at surgery. Receptors were obtained from a male donor with early-stage non-small cell lung cancer.

This clonotype was detected a few times. The chain couples TRBV20-1 to TRBJ1-5, with unresolved D. The ends were cut back, 1 base at V and 1 base at J, with 8 bases in the middle. The CDR3 runs 14 residues. Germline-derived CDR1 and CDR2 are DFQATT and SNEGSKA (reference sequence). CDR3 sequence reads: CSARATGSNQPQHF. The CDR3 DNA reads as TGCAGTGCTAGAGCGACTGGGAGCAATCAGCCCCAGCATTTT.

The chain uses TRBV12-3 or TRBV12-4 and TRBJ2-2; the D gene is possibly TRBD2 (5 bases). With 6 bases removed from V and 9 bases from J, the gap between germline ends came to 11 bases. The CDR3 contains 12 residues. CDR3 nucleotide sequence: TGTGCCAGCAGCCCCCGGGGTTGGGAGCTGTTTTTT. As protein: CASSPRGWELFF.

This clonotype has just a few counts. The rearrangement uses TRBV5-1 and TRBJ2-5; D unclear. The CDR3 loop spans 13 amino acids. Trimming took 0 bases from V and 5 from J, leaving 8 bases between them. Germline V gene lookup returns CDR1 SGHRS and CDR2 YFSETQ. In nucleotides, the CDR3 is TGCGCCAGCAGCTTGGCACCCGGCGAGACCCAGTACTTC. Its translation is CASSLAPGETQYF.

This clonotype was seen many times. The chain links TRBV10-3 to TRBJ2-3; TRBD2 matches 10 bases. Trimming removed 6 bases from V and 2 bases from J; junction bases left unmatched: 5. The germline V gene has CDR1 ENHRY and CDR2 SYGVKD. This CDR3 contains 15 residues. The CDR3 DNA is TGTGCCATCAGGGCCACTAGCGGGAACACAGATACGCAGTATTTT. It is translated as CAIRATSGNTDTQYF.

This clonotype was seen only a few times. This chain joins TRBV30 and TRBJ1-1; D gene unclear. CDR1 GTSNPN and CDR2 SVGIG come from the germline V gene (reference sequence). This CDR3 spans 11 amino acids. Trimming left V 1 base short and J 3 bases short, with 3 bases between. The CDR3 DNA is TGTGCCTGGAGTGGGGACACTGAAGCTTTCTTT. Translating gives CAWSGDTEAFF.

This clonotype showed up just a few times. The V gene is TRBV6-2 or TRBV6-3, the J gene TRBJ2-3; 15 positions agree with TRBD2. CDR3 length: 18 residues. Looked up from germline, CDR1 is MNHEY and CDR2 is SVGEGT. Germline trimming cut 4 bases from V and 4 bases from J; bases unmatched to any gene: 9. In nucleotides, the CDR3 is TGTGCCAGCAGTTCCTGGACTAGCGGGGGGGCCAGGTCAGATACGCAGTATTTT. Amino acids: CASSSWTSGGARSDTQYF.

This clonotype came up many times. The J gene is TRBJ2-3, the V gene TRBV7-9; 8 bases match TRBD1. Germline V gene data show CDR1 as SEHNR and CDR2 as FQNEAQ (reference sequence). V gave up 3 bases and J gave up 4 bases; unmatched junction bases: 9. CDR3 length: 16 residues. Here the CDR3 DNA reads TGTGCCAGCAGCTTGGGCGACAGGGGTCGGTCAGATACGCAGTATTTT. Residues: CASSLGDRGRSDTQYF.

The CDR3 region is CAISAGGGDTQYF. In DNA, the CDR3 is TGTGCCATCAGTGCTGGGGGGGGAGATACGCAGTATTTT. The gene calls are TRBV10-3 and TRBJ2-3; 7 bases align to TRBD2. The CDR3 covers 13 residues. V was clipped by 4 bases and J by 5 bases; unmatched bases: 3. Germline V gene lookup returns CDR1 ENHRY and CDR2 SYGVKD.

In this sample, this clonotype turned up many times. The V and J genes are TRBV28 and TRBJ2-7; 8 bases agree with TRBD2. V shed 5 bases, J shed 3 bases, and the junction held 9 bases outside the gene matches. This CDR3 comprises 15 residues. Germline lookup yields CDR1 MDHEN and CDR2 SYDVKM. Here the CDR3 DNA reads TGTGCCAGCAGTGAGTTAGCGGGAAAAGGCTACGAGCAGTACTTC. Translating gives CASSELAGKGYEQYF.

This clonotype was found many times. The chain combines TRBV29-1 with TRBJ2-1, with D perhaps TRBD2 (5 bases). Trimming took 0 bases from V and 2 from J, leaving 20 bases between them. The CDR3 loop spans 18 amino acids. Germline CDR1 reads SQVTM; CDR2 reads ANQGSEA. This CDR3 reads CSVEDHFRGSLTYNEQFF. The CDR3 DNA follows: TGCAGCGTTGAAGATCACTTTAGAGGGAGTTTAACCTACAATGAGCAGTTCTTC.

This clonotype was seen ten or more times. The chain has TRBV3-1 and TRBJ2-3, with 11 bases fitting TRBD2. Trimming removed 4 bases from V and 5 bases from J; junction bases left unmatched: 8. CDR1 and CDR2 (germline): LGHDT, YNNKEL (reference sequence). This CDR3 spans 16 amino acids. The CDR3 DNA is TGTGCCAGCAGCCGACTAGCGGGGTTCCGGATAGATACGCAGTATTTT. Translating it yields CASSRLAGFRIDTQYF.

This clonotype has only a few counts. The chain employs TRBV5-1 and TRBJ1-4; no definite D call. Germline CDR1 SGHRS, CDR2 YFSETQ. The CDR3 has 13 amino acids. Trimming took off 0 bases at V and 4 bases at J, with 4 bases between the two ends. The chain's CDR3 is CASSLDRNEKLFF. CDR3 sequence (DNA): TGCGCCAGCAGCTTGGACCGTAATGAAAAACTGTTTTTT.

This clonotype was observed a handful of times. The chain carries TRBV10-3 and TRBJ1-2, with D maybe TRBD1 (6 bases). The length of the CDR3 is 16 residues. Germline V gene data show CDR1 as ENHRY and CDR2 as SYGVKD. Trimming took 2 bases from V and 4 from J, leaving 17 bases between them. The chain's CDR3 is CAISEDIDRPFYGYTF. The CDR3 coding sequence is TGTGCCATCAGTGAGGACATTGACAGGCCGTTCTATGGCTACACCTTC.

This clonotype turned up a few times. The gene calls are TRBV4-3 and TRBJ2-3; D ambiguous. CDR1 and CDR2 from the germline V gene are LGHNA and YSLEER. The CDR3 loop spans 16 amino acids. V was shortened by 1 base and J by 5 bases, with 16 bases between the two germline ends. The CDR3 sequence: CASSQAGPPAVDTQYF. The CDR3 nucleotides read TGCGCCAGCAGCCAAGCCGGGCCTCCGGCGGTAGATACGCAGTATTTT.

This clonotype has just a few counts. The chain joins TRBV20-1 to TRBJ2-5; 7 bases are a match to TRBD2. This CDR3 contains 16 residues. Per germline, CDR1 DFQATT and CDR2 SNEGSKA (reference sequence). V trimming: 3 bases; J trimming: 2 bases; junction bases outside the gene matches: 12. The CDR3 is CSARIPSGAPQETQYF. DNA for the CDR3: TGCAGTGCTAGGATACCAAGCGGGGCACCACAAGAGACCCAGTACTTC.

In this sample, this clonotype turned up many times. V is TRBV5-1 and J is TRBJ1-2, with unresolved D. The length of the CDR3 is 13 residues. Germline lookup yields CDR1 SGHRS and CDR2 YFSETQ. With 5 bases removed from V and 2 bases from J, the gap between germline ends came to 10 bases. CDR3 amino acids: CASSETSNYGYTF. CDR3 sequence (DNA): TGCGCCAGCAGTGAAACCTCCAACTATGGCTACACCTTC.

This clonotype was observed many times. The V gene is TRBV4-3, the J gene TRBJ2-1; D may be TRBD1 (6 bases). The CDR3 is 15 amino acids. V lost 4 bases, J lost 5 bases, and 15 bases lay in between. The germline V gene has CDR1 LGHNA and CDR2 YSLEER. In nucleotides, the CDR3 is TGCGCCAGCAGCCCCTCATTTCAGGGGCACAATGAGCAGTTCTTC. Amino acid sequence: CASSPSFQGHNEQFF.

The rearrangement uses TRBV7-3 and TRBJ2-1; 8 nucleotides match TRBD2. Looked up from germline, CDR1 is SGHTA and CDR2 is FQGTGA. This CDR3 is built from 16 residues. Trimming at V came to 7 bases and at J to 2 bases, leaving 10 bases not matched to a gene. CDR3 region: CASIFRWTSPYNEQFF. The CDR3 DNA follows: TGTGCCAGCATCTTCCGGTGGACTAGCCCCTACAATGAGCAGTTCTTC.

This clonotype showed up just a few times. The CDR3 loop reads CASSSEVSNQPQHF. CDR3 DNA sequence: TGTGCCAGCAGTTCGGAGGTGAGCAATCAGCCCCAGCATTTT. V is TRBV27 and J is TRBJ1-5, with D hard to call. This CDR3 has 14 residues. The V gene's germline CDR1 is MNHEY and CDR2 SMNVEV (reference sequence). Trimming stripped 4 bases from V and 1 base from J, with 8 bases between.

The J gene is TRBJ2-3, the V gene TRBV29-1, with 10 bases that match TRBD1. Per the germline V gene, CDR1 is SQVTM and CDR2 is ANQGSEA. The V and J ends lost 8 bases and 1 base, in that order; junction bases with no gene match: 6. This CDR3 has 14 amino acids. DNA for the CDR3: TGCAGCTCAACCGGGACAGGGGGCACAGATACGCAGTATTTT. It yields the protein CSSTGTGGTDTQYF.

At least ten counts were recorded for this clonotype. V usage is TRBV20-1 and J usage is TRBJ2-1; 8 positions match TRBD1. This CDR3 has 21 amino acids. V dropped 0 bases and J dropped 7; count of bases not matched to a gene: 26. Germline loops: CDR1 DFQATT, CDR2 SNEGSKA (reference sequence). CDR3 DNA: TGCAGTGCTAGAGATCCCCCGGGGCAGGGGGCCGCCGGTCTTAGCGGAAATGAGCAGTTCTTC. It encodes CSARDPPGQGAAGLSGNEQFF.

The chain is built from TRBV12-5 and TRBJ1-5; D gene ambiguous. The CDR3 is 14 residues long. Germline loops: CDR1 LGHNT, CDR2 FRNRAP. V was clipped by 5 bases and J by 0 bases, with 8 bases between them. CDR3 bases: TGTGCTAGTGGTCCGGATTATAGCAATCAGCCCCAGCATTTT. This translates into CASGPDYSNQPQHF. The entire variable domain, with the rest obtained from reference TRBV12-5 and TRBJ1-5, is as follows: DARVTQTPRHKVTEMGQEVTMRCQPILGHNTVFWYRQTMMQGLELLAYFRNRAPLDDSGMPKDRFSAEMPDATLATLKIQPSEPRDSAVYFCASGPDYSNQPQHFGDGTRLSIL.

In this sample, this clonotype turned up many times. The chain carries TRBV29-1 and TRBJ2-6; D is unresolved. Germline V gene lookup returns CDR1 SQVTM and CDR2 ANQGSEA. The CDR3 is made up of 12 amino acids. V was clipped by 7 bases and J by 0 bases, with 4 bases between them. This CDR3 is CSALSGANVLTF. In DNA, the CDR3 is TGCAGCGCCCTCTCTGGGGCCAACGTCCTGACTTTC.

V is TRBV19 and J is TRBJ1-5; D perhaps matches TRBD1 (5 bases). This CDR3 is built from 15 residues. Trimming removed 3 bases from V and 1 base from J, with 10 bases in between. Germline V gene lookup returns CDR1 LNHDA and CDR2 SQIVND (reference sequence). CDR3 region: CASSITRQSNQPQHF. The CDR3 nucleotides are TGTGCCAGTAGTATTACCAGACAGAGCAATCAGCCCCAGCATTTT.

This sequence joins TRBV5-1 and TRBJ2-5, with 7 bases fitting TRBD1. Looked up from germline, CDR1 is SGHRS and CDR2 is YFSETQ. This CDR3 contains 14 residues. Unmatched junction bases numbered 10, after V lost 10 bases and J lost 1 base. CDR3 region: CAVRRDSTQETQYF. CDR3 DNA sequence: TGCGCCGTCCGCCGGGACAGCACCCAAGAGACCCAGTACTTC.

This clonotype was detected ten times or more. The V call is TRBV28, the J call TRBJ1-2; TRBD1 matches 8 bases. With V trimmed by 2 bases and J by 8 bases, 7 bases remained unmatched. There are 14 residues in the CDR3. Germline V lookup: CDR1 MDHEN, CDR2 SYDVKM. The CDR3, as DNA: TGTGCCAGCAGTTTAGACGGCAGGGGGCGAGGCTACACCTTC. Translating it yields CASSLDGRGRGYTF.

This clonotype was seen a handful of times. This chain connects TRBV28 to TRBJ1-5, with a tentative D call TRBD1 (5 bases). This CDR3 contains 14 residues. Germline CDR1 and CDR2: MDHEN and SYDVKM. The V gene lost 1 base and the J gene lost 5 bases, with 9 bases spanning the gap. This CDR3 is CASSLYRQYQPQHF. The CDR3 DNA follows: TGTGCCAGCAGTTTATACAGACAGTATCAGCCCCAGCATTTT.

This clonotype was counted at least ten times. The chain joins TRBV2 to TRBJ1-5; 7 bases fit TRBD1. From germline, CDR1 is SNHLY and CDR2 FYNNEI. CDR3 length: 13 residues. V was pared by 7 bases and J by 4 bases, with 4 bases of the junction left unmatched. The CDR3: CASTPGQNQPQHF. CDR3 nucleotides: TGTGCCAGCACCCCGGGACAGAATCAGCCCCAGCATTTT.

This clonotype was recorded at least ten times. The gene calls are TRBV29-1 and TRBJ1-1; D is ambiguous. Per germline, CDR1 SQVTM and CDR2 ANQGSEA. CDR3 length: 11 amino acids. Trimming removed 4 bases at V and 0 bases at J, with 3 bases between. This chain's CDR3 is CSVALNTEAFF. The CDR3 DNA reads TGCAGCGTTGCTCTGAACACTGAAGCTTTCTTT.

In its sample, this clonotype was seen a few times. The chain carries TRBV29-1 and TRBJ2-5; D possibly matches TRBD1 or TRBD2 (5 bases each). The ends were cut back, 4 bases at V and 4 bases at J, with 16 bases in the middle. This CDR3 is built from 14 residues. Germline V gene sequence: CDR1 SQVTM, CDR2 ANQGSEA. The CDR3 DNA reads as TGCAGCGTTGGAGAGGGGACGGGAAGAGAGACCCAGTACTTC. As protein: CSVGEGTGRETQYF.